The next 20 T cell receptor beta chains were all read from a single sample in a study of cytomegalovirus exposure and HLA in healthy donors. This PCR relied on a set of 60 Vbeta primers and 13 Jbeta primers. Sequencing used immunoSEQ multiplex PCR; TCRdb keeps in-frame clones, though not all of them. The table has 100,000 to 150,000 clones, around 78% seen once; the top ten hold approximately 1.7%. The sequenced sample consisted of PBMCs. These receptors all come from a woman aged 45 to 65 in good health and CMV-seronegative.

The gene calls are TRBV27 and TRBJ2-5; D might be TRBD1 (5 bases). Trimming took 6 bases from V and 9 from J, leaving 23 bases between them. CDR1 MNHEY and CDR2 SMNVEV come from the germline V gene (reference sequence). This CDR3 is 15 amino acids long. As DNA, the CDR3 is TGTGCCAGCAGCACTAACAGGAGTCCCCAAGTGGCCCAGTACTTC. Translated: CASSTNRSPQVAQYF.

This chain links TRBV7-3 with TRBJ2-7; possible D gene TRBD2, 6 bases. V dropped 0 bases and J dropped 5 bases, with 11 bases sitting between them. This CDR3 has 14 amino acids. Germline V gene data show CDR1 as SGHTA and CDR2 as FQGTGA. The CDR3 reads CASSLTGGWNEQYF. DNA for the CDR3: TGTGCCAGCAGCTTAACGGGGGGATGGAACGAGCAGTACTTC.

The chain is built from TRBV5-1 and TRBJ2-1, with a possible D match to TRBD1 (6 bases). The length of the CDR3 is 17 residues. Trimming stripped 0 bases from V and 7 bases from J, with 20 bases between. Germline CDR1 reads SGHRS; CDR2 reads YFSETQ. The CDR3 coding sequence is TGCGCCAGCAGCTTGGATCGGCTAGGGGGTCTGGGGAATGAGCAGTTCTTC. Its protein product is CASSLDRLGGLGNEQFF.

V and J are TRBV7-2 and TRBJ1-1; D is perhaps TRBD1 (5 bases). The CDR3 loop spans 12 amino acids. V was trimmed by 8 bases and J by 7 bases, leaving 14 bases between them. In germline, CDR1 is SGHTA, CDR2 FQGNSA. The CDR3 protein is CASGDRRVEAFF. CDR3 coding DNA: TGTGCCAGCGGAGACAGAAGGGTTGAAGCTTTCTTT.

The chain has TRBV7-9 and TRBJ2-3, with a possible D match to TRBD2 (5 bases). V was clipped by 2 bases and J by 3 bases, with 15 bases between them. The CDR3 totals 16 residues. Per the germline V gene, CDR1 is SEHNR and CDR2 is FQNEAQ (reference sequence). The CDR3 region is CASSLPGLIKTDTQYF. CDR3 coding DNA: TGTGCCAGCAGCTTACCCGGACTCATCAAAACAGATACGCAGTATTTT. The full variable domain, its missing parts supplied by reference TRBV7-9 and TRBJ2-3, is DTGVSQNPRHKITKRGQNVTFRCDPISEHNRLYWYRQTLGQGPEFLTYFQNEAQLEKSRLLSDRFSAERPKGSFSTLEIQRTEQGDSAMYLCASSLPGLIKTDTQYFGPGTRLTVL.

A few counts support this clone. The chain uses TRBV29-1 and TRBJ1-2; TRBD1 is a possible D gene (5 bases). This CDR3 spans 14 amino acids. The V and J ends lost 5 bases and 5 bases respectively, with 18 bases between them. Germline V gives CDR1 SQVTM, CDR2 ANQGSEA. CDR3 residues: CSVQGGPLGYGYTF. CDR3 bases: TGCAGCGTTCAGGGCGGACCCCTAGGGTATGGCTACACCTTC.

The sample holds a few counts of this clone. This CDR3 reads CASRQFATNEKLFF. Here the CDR3 DNA reads TGTGCCAGTCGACAGTTCGCAACTAATGAAAAACTGTTTTTT. The rearrangement links TRBV6-6 to TRBJ1-4, with D perhaps matching TRBD1 (5 bases). Trimming took off 9 bases at V and 0 bases at J, with 11 bases between the two ends. The CDR3 totals 14 residues. From germline, CDR1 is MNHNY and CDR2 SVGAGI (reference sequence).

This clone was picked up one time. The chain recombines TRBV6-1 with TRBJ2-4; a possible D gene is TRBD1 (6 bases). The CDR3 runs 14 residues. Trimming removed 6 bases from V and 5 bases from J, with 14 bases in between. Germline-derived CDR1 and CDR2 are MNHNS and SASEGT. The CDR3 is CASSGSGQENIQYF. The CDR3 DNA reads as TGTGCCAGCAGCGGGTCGGGACAAGAAAACATTCAGTACTTC.

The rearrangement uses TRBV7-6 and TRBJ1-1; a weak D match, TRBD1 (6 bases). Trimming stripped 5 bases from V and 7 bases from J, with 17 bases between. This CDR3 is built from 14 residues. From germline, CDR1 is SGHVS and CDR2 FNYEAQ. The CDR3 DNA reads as TGTGCCAGCAGCCGCCTGGCAGGGACAAATGAAGCTTTCTTT. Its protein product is CASSRLAGTNEAFF. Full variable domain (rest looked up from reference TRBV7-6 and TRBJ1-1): GAGVSQSPRYKVTKRGQDVALRCDPISGHVSLYWYRQALGQGPEFLTYFNYEAQQDKSGLPNDRFSAERPEGSISTLTIQRTEQRDSAMYRCASSRLAGTNEAFFGQGTRLTVV.

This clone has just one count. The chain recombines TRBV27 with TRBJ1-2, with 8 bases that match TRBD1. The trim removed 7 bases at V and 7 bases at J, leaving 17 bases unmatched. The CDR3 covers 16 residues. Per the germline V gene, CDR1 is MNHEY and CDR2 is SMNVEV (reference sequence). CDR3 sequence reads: CASTTRSRGRFGGYTF. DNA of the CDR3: TGTGCCAGCACCACCCGATCCAGGGGGCGATTTGGTGGCTACACCTTC.

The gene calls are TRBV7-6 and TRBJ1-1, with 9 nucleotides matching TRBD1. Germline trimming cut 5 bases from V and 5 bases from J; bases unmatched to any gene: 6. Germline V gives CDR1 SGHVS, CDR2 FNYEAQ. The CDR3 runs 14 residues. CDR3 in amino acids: CASSITGGPTEAFF. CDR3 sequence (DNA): TGTGCCAGCAGCATAACAGGGGGCCCGACTGAAGCTTTCTTT.

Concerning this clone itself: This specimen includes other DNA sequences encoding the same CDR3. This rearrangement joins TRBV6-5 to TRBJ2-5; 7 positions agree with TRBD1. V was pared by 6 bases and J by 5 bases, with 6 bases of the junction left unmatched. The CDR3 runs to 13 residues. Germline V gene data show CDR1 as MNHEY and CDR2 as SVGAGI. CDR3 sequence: CASSSGRGETQYF. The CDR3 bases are TGTGCCAGCAGCTCGGGCAGGGGGGAGACCCAGTACTTC.

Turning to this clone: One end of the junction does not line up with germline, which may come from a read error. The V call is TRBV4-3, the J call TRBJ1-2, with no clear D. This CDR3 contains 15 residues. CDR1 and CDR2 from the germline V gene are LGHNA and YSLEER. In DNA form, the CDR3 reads TGCGCCAGCAGCCAAGATTTCCCAGGAGACTATGGCTACCCCTTC. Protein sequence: CASSQDFPGDYGYPF.

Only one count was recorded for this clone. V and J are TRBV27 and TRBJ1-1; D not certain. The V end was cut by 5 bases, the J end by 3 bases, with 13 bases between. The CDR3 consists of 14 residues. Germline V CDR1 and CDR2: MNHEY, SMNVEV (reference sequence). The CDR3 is CASSILPGYTEAFF. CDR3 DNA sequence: TGTGCCAGCAGTATCCTACCGGGGTACACTGAAGCTTTCTTT.

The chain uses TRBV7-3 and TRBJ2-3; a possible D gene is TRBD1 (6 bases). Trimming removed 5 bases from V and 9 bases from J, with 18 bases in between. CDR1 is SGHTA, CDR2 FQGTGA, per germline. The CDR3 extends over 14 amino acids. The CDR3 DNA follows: TGTGCCAGCAGCCCAGGGGCCACCTCGGGGACGCAGTATTTT. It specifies CASSPGATSGTQYF.

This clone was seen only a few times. The chain's CDR3 is CATGVAGSTGELFF. CDR3 coding DNA: TGTGCCACAGGGGTAGCGGGGAGCACCGGGGAGCTGTTTTTT. The genes are TRBV2 and TRBJ2-2, with 8 bases that match TRBD2. J gave up 4 bases and V 10 bases, and 8 bases lay outside the gene matches. Germline V gene sequence: CDR1 SNHLY, CDR2 FYNNEI. The length of the CDR3 is 14 residues.

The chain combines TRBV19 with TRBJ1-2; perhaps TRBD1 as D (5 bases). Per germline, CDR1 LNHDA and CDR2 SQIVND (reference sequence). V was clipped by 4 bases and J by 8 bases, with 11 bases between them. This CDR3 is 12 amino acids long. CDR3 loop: CASSRGVYGYTF. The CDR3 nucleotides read TGTGCCAGTAGTAGGGGGGTCTACGGCTACACCTTC.

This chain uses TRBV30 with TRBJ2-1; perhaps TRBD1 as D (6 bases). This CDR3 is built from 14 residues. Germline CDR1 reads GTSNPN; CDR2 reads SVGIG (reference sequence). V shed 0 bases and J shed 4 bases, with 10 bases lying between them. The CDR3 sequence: CAWSVGAKYNEQFF. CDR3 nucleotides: TGTGCCTGGAGTGTGGGGGCGAAATACAATGAGCAGTTCTTC.

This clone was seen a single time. The DNA for the CDR3 is TGCGCCAGCAGCCGATCCGGGACTAGCGGGAGAAACTCCTACAATGAGCAGTTCTTC. Its protein is CASSRSGTSGRNSYNEQFF. J is TRBJ2-1 and V is TRBV5-1; TRBD2 matches at 14 bases. This CDR3 is 19 amino acids long. The junction had 9 bases not matched to a gene; V was cut back by 4 bases and J by 0 bases. The germline gives CDR1 SGHRS, CDR2 YFSETQ.

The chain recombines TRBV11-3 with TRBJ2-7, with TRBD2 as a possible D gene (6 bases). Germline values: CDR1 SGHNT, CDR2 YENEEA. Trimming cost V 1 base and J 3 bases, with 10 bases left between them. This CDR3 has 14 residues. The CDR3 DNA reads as TGTGCCAGCAGCTTAGGGGGGGATGGCTACGAGCAGTACGTC. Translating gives CASSLGGDGYEQYV.